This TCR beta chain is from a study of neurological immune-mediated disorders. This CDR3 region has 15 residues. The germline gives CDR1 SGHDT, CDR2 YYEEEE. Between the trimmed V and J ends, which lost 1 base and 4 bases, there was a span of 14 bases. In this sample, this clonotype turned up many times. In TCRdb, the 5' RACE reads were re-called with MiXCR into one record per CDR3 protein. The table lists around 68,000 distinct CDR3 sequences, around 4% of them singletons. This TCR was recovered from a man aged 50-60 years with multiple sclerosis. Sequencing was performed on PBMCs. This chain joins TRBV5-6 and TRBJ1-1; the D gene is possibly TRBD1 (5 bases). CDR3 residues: CASSLRRGGITEAFF. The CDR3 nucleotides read TGTGCCAGCAGCTTGAGGAGGGGAGGGATCACTGAAGCTTTCTTT. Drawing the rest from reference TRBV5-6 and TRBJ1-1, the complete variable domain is DAGVTQSPTHLIKTRGQQVTLRCSPKSGHDTVSWYQQALGQGPQFIFQYYEEEERQRGNFPDRFSGHQFPNYSSELNVNALLLGDSALYLCASSLRRGGITEAFFGQGTRLTVV.